This T cell receptor (beta chain) came from a study of T-cell memory formation after mild COVID-19. Study-wide results and caveats: Confirmation of SARS-CoV-2 specificity was lacking for second-wave clones peaking day 37.

This clonotype was picked up a small number of times. Its target is unknown. After removal of 0 bases from V and 4 bases from J, the junction contained 7 bases not matched to a gene. Germline CDR1 SGHRS, CDR2 YFSETQ. This CDR3 spans 17 amino acids. Barcoded TCR alpha and TCR beta cDNA libraries with UMIs came from 5'RACE using constant-segment primers. TCRdb reprocessed the 5' RACE reads with MiXCR, giving one entry per CDR3 protein. The sample includes fewer than 350,000 distinct CDR3 sequences, about a sixth of them seen just once. This rearrangement joins TRBV5-1 to TRBJ2-6; 7 bases match TRBD1. This TCR derives from a man aged 18 to 30 who had mild COVID-19 (a few samples of this study predate the infection). Cell type and time point are not known. Sequencing was carried out using PBMCs or a T cell subset sorted from them (not recorded which). Written as DNA, the CDR3 is TGCGCCAGCAGCTTGGAGACAGGGACAGTGGGGGCCAACGTCCTGACTTTC. It encodes CASSLETGTVGANVLTF. The entire variable domain, with the rest obtained from reference TRBV5-1 and TRBJ2-6, is as follows: KAGVTQTPRYLIKTRGQQVTLSCSPISGHRSVSWYQQTPGQGLQFLFEYFSETQRNKGNFPGRFSGRQFSNSRSEMNVSTLELGDSALYLCASSLETGTVGANVLTFGAGSRLTVL.